This T cell receptor (beta chain) was captured by sequencing in a study of T cell changes during pregnancy in multiple sclerosis. Clones were sequenced by immunoSEQ multiplex PCR, and TCRdb holds only the in-frame ones, with some missing. Of approximately 63,000 clones detected, 90% to 95% appear once; the ten largest clones hold 2% to 2.5%. The TCR sequence derives from a female donor in good health, enrolled as a control in a pregnancy study. Sequenced here: peripheral blood, sampled in the third trimester of pregnancy.

CDR3 sequence (DNA): TGTGCCACCCTTAGTCCTAGCGGTGGCTACACCTTC. It codes for CATLSPSGGYTF. The chain links TRBV27 to TRBJ1-2; D is ambiguous. The germline gives CDR1 MNHEY, CDR2 SMNVEV (reference sequence). Deletions cut 10 bases from V and 7 bases from J, with 16 bases between. The CDR3 consists of 12 residues.